Listed below are T cell receptor beta chains from one sample, sequenced in a study of T cells in tumors after PD-1 blockade. TCRdb's table, derived via immunoSEQ multiplex PCR, lists solely in-frame clones and lacks some. Of roughly 33,000 clones in the sample, 78% were seen once. The sequencing used PBMCs, collected before anti-PD-1 treatment. The origin of the receptors is a human donor with basal cell carcinoma. CDR3s include the opening cysteine and the closing phenylalanine or tryptophan. A D gene is named only where the DNA matches it firmly. Size is stated for part of the rows, as once, few or many counts, or as a class when the clone is expanded.

few	TRBV10-3	.	TRBJ1-6	CAISDRDAYNSPLHF	TGTGCCATCAGTGACAGGGACGCCTATAATTCACCCCTCCACTTT
.	TRBV19	TRBD2	TRBJ2-5	CASSSGTSGRGETQYF	TGTGCCAGTAGTTCCGGTACTAGCGGGAGGGGAGAGACCCAGTACTTC
.	TRBV12-5	.	TRBJ2-3	CASGFRVQDRPSTDTQYF	TGTGCTAGTGGTTTCCGCGTCCAAGACCGACCTAGCACAGATACGCAGTATTTT
.	TRBV19	TRBD1	TRBJ1-5	CASSTQSDRPGNQPQHF	TGTGCCAGTAGTACTCAATCGGACAGGCCGGGCAATCAGCCCCAGCATTTT
.	TRBV7-7	TRBD2	TRBJ2-1	CASSLGGLAGGSEQFF	TGTGCTAGCAGCTTAGGGGGACTAGCGGGAGGTAGTGAGCAGTTCTTC
.	TRBV7-2	.	TRBJ1-1	CASSFTTTGRSTEAFF	TGTGCCAGCAGCTTTACGACTACAGGGAGGAGCACTGAAGCTTTCTTT
.	TRBV6-5	.	TRBJ1-5	CASSYSQGRNQPQHF	TGTGCCAGCAGTTACAGTCAGGGAAGAAATCAGCCCCAGCATTTT
.	TRBV18	.	TRBJ1-1	CASSLRENTEAFF	TGTGCCAGCTCACTAAGAGAGAACACTGAAGCTTTCTTT
.	TRBV5-1	.	TRBJ2-3	CASTPLGGSRGPTDTQYF	TGCGCCAGCACCCCCCTCGGCGGCTCACGGGGGCCCACAGATACGCAGTATTTT
.	TRBV28	.	TRBJ2-2	CASRTGGANTGELFF	TGTGCCAGCCGGACCGGCGGTGCGAACACCGGGGAGCTGTTTTTT
.	TRBV9	.	TRBJ1-1	CASSVLSAGRNTEAFF	TGTGCCAGCAGCGTACTCTCTGCAGGGCGGAACACTGAAGCTTTCTTT
.	TRBV7-3	.	TRBJ2-5	CASSLKAAETQYF	TGTGCCAGCAGCTTAAAGGCGGCCGAGACCCAGTACTTC
.	TRBV6-5	TRBD1	TRBJ1-2	CASSPVGQGQGYTF	TGTGCCAGCAGCCCGGTCGGACAGGGGCAGGGCTACACCTTC
.	TRBV28	.	TRBJ2-7	CASSRQSTGSYEQYF	TGTGCCAGCAGTAGACAGTCCACGGGAAGCTACGAGCAGTACTTC
.	TRBV28	.	TRBJ2-4	CASSFGGTVAKNIQYF	TGTGCCAGCAGTTTCGGAGGTACGGTAGCCAAAAACATTCAGTACTTC
.	TRBV6-2/TRBV6-3	TRBD2	TRBJ2-1	CASSYFGASGGAMNEQFF	TGTGCCAGCAGTTACTTTGGGGCTAGCGGGGGGGCTATGAATGAGCAGTTCTTC
.	TRBV29-1	.	TRBJ2-7	CSGLDIYYEQYF	TGCAGCGGATTAGACATATACTACGAGCAGTACTTC
.	TRBV7-2	.	TRBJ1-6	CASRSQRDSPLHF	TGTGCCAGCAGGTCCCAGAGGGATTCACCCCTCCACTTT
.	TRBV6-1	.	TRBJ2-7	CASSDGRFGQYF	TGTGCCAGCAGTGACGGTCGGTTTGGGCAGTACTTC
.	TRBV27	TRBD1	TRBJ1-5	CASSFQGGNQPQHF	TGTGCCAGCAGTTTCCAGGGGGGGAATCAGCCCCAGCATTTT
once	TRBV7-2	TRBD2	TRBJ2-1	CASSLLAGGDSYNEQFF	TGTGCCAGCAGCTTACTAGCGGGGGGGGACTCCTACAATGAGCAGTTCTTC
.	TRBV30	.	TRBJ1-1	CAWSVRAGNTEAFF	TGTGCCTGGAGCGTCAGGGCCGGGAACACTGAAGCTTTCTTT
.	TRBV4-1	.	TRBJ1-2	CASSQGGGYGYTF	TGCGCCAGCAGCCAAGGGGGCGGCTATGGCTACACCTTC
.	TRBV25-1	.	TRBJ1-2	CASSDKNYGYTF	TGTGCCAGCAGTGATAAGAACTATGGCTACACCTTC
.	TRBV24-1	.	TRBJ1-2	CATSGGVGYGYTF	TGTGCCACCAGTGGGGGCGTCGGATATGGCTACACCTTC
.	TRBV27	.	TRBJ2-2	CASSLEEYTGELFF	TGTGCCAGCAGTTTAGAAGAGTATACCGGGGAGCTGTTTTTT
.	TRBV5-1	.	TRBJ2-3	CASTSPNAGTDTQYF	TGCGCCAGCACCTCCCCTAACGCAGGAACAGATACGCAGTATTTT
.	TRBV6-1	TRBD1	TRBJ1-4	CASSDRQGQTEKLFF	TGTGCCAGCAGTGATAGACAGGGACAGACTGAAAAACTGTTTTTT
once	TRBV6-1	TRBD1	TRBJ1-4	CASSGEPRGRGGKLFF	TGTGCCAGCAGTGGAGAGCCCAGGGGGCGCGGGGGAAAACTGTTTTTT
.	TRBV10-3	TRBD1	TRBJ1-1	CAISGGQGGAEAFF	TGTGCCATCAGTGGGGGACAGGGTGGTGCTGAAGCTTTCTTT
few	TRBV7-9	.	TRBJ2-1	CASSLEDTVSYNEQFF	TGTGCCAGCAGCTTAGAAGACACGGTGTCCTACAATGAGCAGTTCTTC
.	TRBV4-3	TRBD2	TRBJ2-1	CASSQGPSGGPNEQFF	TGCGCCAGCAGCCAAGGACCTAGCGGGGGACCCAATGAGCAGTTCTTC
.	TRBV6-1	.	TRBJ1-2	CASSEIAYYGYTF	TGTGCCAGCAGTGAAATAGCTTACTATGGCTACACCTTC
.	TRBV6-1	.	TRBJ2-2	CASSEIRAASTGELFF	TGTGCCAGCAGTGAAATTAGAGCGGCTTCCACCGGGGAGCTGTTTTTT
.	TRBV24-1	.	TRBJ2-3	CATSDLSPFGGDTQYF	TGTGCCACCAGTGATTTAAGTCCCTTTGGGGGAGATACGCAGTATTTT
.	TRBV6-5	.	TRBJ1-6	CASSYSNRAGSPLHF	TGTGCCAGCAGTTACTCAAACAGGGCCGGATCACCCCTCCACTTT
.	TRBV6-6	.	TRBJ1-5	CASKRGQGQPQHF	TGTGCCAGCAAACGGGGGCAGGGCCAGCCCCAGCATTTT
.	TRBV6-5	.	TRBJ1-1	CASSFPKAEAFF	TGTGCCAGCAGTTTCCCGAAGGCTGAAGCTTTCTTT
.	TRBV5-8	TRBD1	TRBJ2-3	CASSAYRGGTDTQYF	TGTGCCAGCAGCGCATACAGGGGTGGTACAGATACGCAGTATTTT
.	TRBV7-2	TRBD1	TRBJ1-4	CASSGGLLTGGSNEKLFF	TGTGCCAGCAGCGGGGGTCTCCTTACAGGGGGCTCTAATGAAAAACTGTTTTTT
.	TRBV5-6	.	TRBJ2-7	CASSTGQLYEQYF	TGTGCCAGCAGCACCGGACAACTCTACGAGCAGTACTTC
.	TRBV30	.	TRBJ2-1	CAWWDSYNEQFF	TGTGCCTGGTGGGACTCCTACAATGAGCAGTTCTTC
.	TRBV3-1/TRBV3-2	TRBD1	TRBJ1-2	CASSQKGALSGYTF	TGTGCCAGCAGCCAAAAGGGGGCGCTTAGTGGCTACACCTTC
.	TRBV12-3/TRBV12-4	.	TRBJ2-4	CASSRGGANIQYF	TGTGCCAGCAGCCGGGGAGGCGCTAACATTCAGTACTTC
.	TRBV6-5	TRBD1	TRBJ1-4	CASSYGTGVDGLLFF	TGTGCCAGCAGTTACGGTACAGGGGTGGATGGGTTACTGTTTTTT
.	TRBV7-8	.	TRBJ2-2	CASSLDTGELFF	TGTGCCAGCAGCTTAGACACCGGGGAGCTGTTTTTT
.	TRBV2	.	TRBJ2-3	CASSAQGSSTDTQYF	TGTGCCAGCAGTGCGCAGGGCTCGAGCACAGATACGCAGTATTTT
.	TRBV6-6	.	TRBJ2-1	CASSQRGFNEQFF	TGTGCCAGCAGCCAACGGGGGTTCAATGAGCAGTTCTTC
.	TRBV6-5	TRBD1	TRBJ1-4	CASSPGTGGEKLFF	TGTGCCAGCAGCCCCGGGACAGGTGGCGAAAAACTGTTTTTT
.	TRBV27	.	TRBJ2-3	CASSLLQTLPLSTQYF	TGTGCCAGCAGTCTCCTCCAGACTCTACCTTTAAGTACGCAGTATTTT
.	TRBV11-3	TRBD1	TRBJ1-1	CASSAGQTINTEAFF	TGTGCCAGCAGCGCGGGACAGACAATCAACACTGAAGCTTTCTTT